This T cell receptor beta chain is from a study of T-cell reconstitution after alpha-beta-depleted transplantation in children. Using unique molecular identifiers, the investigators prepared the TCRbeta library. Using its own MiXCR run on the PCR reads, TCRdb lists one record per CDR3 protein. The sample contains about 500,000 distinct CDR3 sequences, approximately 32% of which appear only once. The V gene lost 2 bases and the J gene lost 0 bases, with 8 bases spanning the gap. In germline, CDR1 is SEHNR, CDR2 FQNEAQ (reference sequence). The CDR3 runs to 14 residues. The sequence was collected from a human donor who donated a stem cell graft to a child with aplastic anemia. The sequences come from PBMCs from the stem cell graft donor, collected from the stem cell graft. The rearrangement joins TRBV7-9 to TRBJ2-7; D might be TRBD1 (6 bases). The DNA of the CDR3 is TGTGCCAGCAGCTTAAGGGACAACTCCTACGAGCAGTACTTC. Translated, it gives CASSLRDNSYEQYF.